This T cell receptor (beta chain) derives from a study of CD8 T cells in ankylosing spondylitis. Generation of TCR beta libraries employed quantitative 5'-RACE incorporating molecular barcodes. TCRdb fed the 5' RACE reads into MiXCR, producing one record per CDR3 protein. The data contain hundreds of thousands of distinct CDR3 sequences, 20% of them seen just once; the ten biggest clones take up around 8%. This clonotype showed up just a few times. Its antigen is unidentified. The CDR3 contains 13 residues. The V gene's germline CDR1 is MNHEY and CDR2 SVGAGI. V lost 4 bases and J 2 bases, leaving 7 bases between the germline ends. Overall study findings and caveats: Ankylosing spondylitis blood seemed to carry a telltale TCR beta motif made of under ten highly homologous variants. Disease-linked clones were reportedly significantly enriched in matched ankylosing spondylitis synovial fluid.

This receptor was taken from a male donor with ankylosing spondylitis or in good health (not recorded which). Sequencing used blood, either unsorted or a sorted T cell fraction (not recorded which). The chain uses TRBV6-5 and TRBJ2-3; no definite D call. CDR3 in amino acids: CASSLGYTDTQYF. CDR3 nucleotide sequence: TGTGCCAGCAGTTTGGGTTACACAGATACGCAGTATTTT.